A selection of T cell receptor beta chains follows, all from one sample in a study of T cell responses to AZD1222 COVID-19 vaccine. The table came from immunoSEQ multiplex PCR; TCRdb's copy has only in-frame clones and leaves some out. This sample yields about 140,000 clones, of which 80% to 95% are seen a single time; approximately 1.2% belongs to the top ten. The specimen comprised peripheral blood, sampled 28 days after the second AZD1222 dose. These receptors were obtained from an adult who received the AZD1222 COVID-19 vaccine. The CDR3 runs from the conserved cysteine through the conserved F or W. Fields, in order: V gene, J gene, D gene, clone size, CDR3 protein, CDR3 DNA. The D gene is left open where the match is weak. Clone size is given for some rows only: seen once, a few or many times, or a class if the clone is expanded.

>TRBV15|TRBJ1-1|-|-
CATSREIGMNTEAFF
TGTGCCACCAGCAGAGAGATAGGGATGAACACTGAAGCTTTCTTT
>TRBV5-1|TRBJ1-1|-|-
CASSREGGRPDTEAFF
TGCGCCAGCAGCCGCGAGGGGGGTAGGCCGGACACTGAAGCTTTCTTT
>TRBV6-2/TRBV6-3|TRBJ1-1|-|-
CASSYSRGNTEAFF
TGTGCCAGCAGTTACTCGAGGGGGAACACTGAAGCTTTCTTT
>TRBV30|TRBJ1-5|-|once
CAWIESRPKFQPQHF
TGTGCCTGGATCGAGTCTCGTCCAAAATTTCAGCCCCAGCATTTT
>TRBV27|TRBJ2-3|-|-
CASRRAHRADTQYF
TGTGCCAGCAGAAGGGCCCATAGGGCAGATACGCAGTATTTT
>TRBV5-4|TRBJ1-1|-|few
CASSSPGGGFTEAFF
TGTGCCAGCAGCTCCCCGGGGGGGGGTTTCACTGAAGCTTTCTTT
>TRBV18|TRBJ2-3|-|-
CASSPSTDTQYF
TGTGCCAGCTCACCAAGCACAGATACGCAGTATTTT
>TRBV6-5|TRBJ1-5|-|-
CASSYSRGNQPQHF
TGTGCCAGCAGTTACTCGAGGGGGAATCAGCCCCAGCATTTT
>TRBV2|TRBJ2-7|TRBD2|-
CASIGTSGAYEQYF
TGTGCCAGCATAGGGACTAGCGGGGCCTACGAGCAGTACTTC
>TRBV7-2|TRBJ2-7|TRBD1|-
CASSLETGDGYEQYF
TGTGCCAGCAGCCTGGAGACAGGGGATGGTTACGAGCAGTACTTC
>TRBV6-6|TRBJ1-5|-|-
CASSYSALPGNQPQHF
TGTGCCAGCAGTTACTCGGCTCTTCCCGGAAATCAGCCCCAGCATTTT
>TRBV5-4|TRBJ1-1|-|-
CASSLFQVNTEAFF
TGTGCCAGCAGCTTGTTTCAGGTCAACACTGAAGCTTTCTTT
>TRBV3-1/TRBV3-2|TRBJ2-7|-|-
CASSKPGAGYYEQYF
TGTGCCAGCAGTAAACCAGGGGCTGGCTACTACGAGCAGTACTTC
>TRBV7-9|TRBJ2-5|TRBD1|-
CASSPGTGGWETQYF
TGTGCCAGCAGCCCCGGGACAGGGGGTTGGGAGACCCAGTACTTC